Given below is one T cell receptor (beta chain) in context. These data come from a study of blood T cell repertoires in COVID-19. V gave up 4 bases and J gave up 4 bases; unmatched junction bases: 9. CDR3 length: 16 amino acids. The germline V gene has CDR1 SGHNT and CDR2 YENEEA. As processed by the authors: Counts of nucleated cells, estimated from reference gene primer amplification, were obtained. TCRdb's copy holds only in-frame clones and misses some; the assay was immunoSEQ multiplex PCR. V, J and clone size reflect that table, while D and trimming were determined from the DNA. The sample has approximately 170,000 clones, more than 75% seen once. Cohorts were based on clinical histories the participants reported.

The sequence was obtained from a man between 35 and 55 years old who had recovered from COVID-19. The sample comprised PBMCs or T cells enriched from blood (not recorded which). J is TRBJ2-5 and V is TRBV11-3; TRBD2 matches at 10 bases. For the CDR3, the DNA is TGTGCCAGCAGCTCTCGTGGTAGCGGGGGGACAGAGACCCAGTACTTC. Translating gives CASSSRGSGGTETQYF.